This T cell receptor beta chain was obtained from a study of cytomegalovirus exposure and HLA in healthy donors. This CDR3 is 15 amino acids long. Trimming shortened V by 2 bases and J by 2 bases, and 13 bases separated the two germline ends. Germline CDR1 reads KGHSH; CDR2 reads LQKENI. PCR amplification relied on 60 Vbeta primers (plus 13 Jbeta primers). TCRdb's table, derived via immunoSEQ multiplex PCR, lists solely in-frame clones and lacks some. Here the sample spans over 150,000 clones, around four fifths being singletons. The source is a woman between 18 and 29 years old in good health and CMV-seronegative. The sequencing input was PBMCs. The rearrangement uses TRBV18 and TRBJ2-7; no reliable D call. Here the CDR3 DNA reads TGTGCCAGCTCACCAGAGCGAAGTAAAGCCTACGAGCAGTACTTC. It codes for CASSPERSKAYEQYF.